This section outlines one TCR beta chain sequence together with its context. Original methodology: Reference gene primer amplification gave nucleated cell count estimates. Libraries were prepared by immunoSEQ multiplex PCR; TCRdb keeps only in-frame clonotypes and omits some of them. D and trimming were read from the DNA, whereas the V and J calls and clone size are those reported in that table. Of approximately 170,000 clones listed, about four fifths are singletons. The sample is drawn from a study of blood T cell repertoires in COVID-19. CDR3 length: 15 amino acids. The V segment lost 4 bases and the J segment 3 bases; nucleotides outside the gene matches: 7. Germline assignment: CDR1 SGHRS and CDR2 YFSETQ.

The sequence derives from a man aged 70-80 years who had recovered from COVID-19. The chain is built from TRBV5-1 and TRBJ1-5; TRBD1 aligns across 7 bases. The sequencing input was peripheral blood. The CDR3 coding sequence is TGCGCCAGCAGCCCTCGGACAGGTCCCAATCAGCCCCAGCATTTT. This sequence encodes CASSPRTGPNQPQHF.